These 3 T cell receptor beta chains were all obtained from the same sample, sequenced in a study of Tregs in tolerant kidney transplant recipients. Related graft donors supplied nonmyeloablative bone marrow transplants, and mixed chimerism was transient. Some clones are missing from TCRdb's copy, which holds only in-frame ones; the method was immunoSEQ multiplex PCR. The sample holds approximately 60,000 clones, around 87% seen once. The starting material was CD4+ T cells from blood (PBMCs), obtained 6 months after the transplant. Receptors originate from a human patient who received a combined kidney and bone marrow transplant. Among the T cells, some may be from the graft donor.

J is TRBJ1-5 and V is TRBV2, with D possibly TRBD1 on 6 matching bases. This CDR3 region has 14 residues. The V gene's germline CDR1 is SNHLY and CDR2 FYNNEI. Trimming cost V 5 bases and J 4 bases, with 12 bases left between them. This CDR3 reads CASSSGVENQPQHF. CDR3 DNA: TGTGCCAGCAGTTCAGGGGTTGAAAATCAGCCCCAGCATTTT.

The chain joins TRBV10-3 to TRBJ2-2; no firm D call. V was clipped by 8 bases and J by 1 base, with 17 bases between them. Germline CDR1 ENHRY, CDR2 SYGVKD. The length of the CDR3 is 16 residues. The CDR3 loop is CAIGFLVSENTGELFF. The DNA for the CDR3 is TGTGCCATCGGGTTCCTGGTCAGCGAGAACACCGGGGAGCTGTTTTTT.

The V and J genes are TRBV6-1 and TRBJ2-5; D possibly corresponds to TRBD2 (5 bases). CDR1 and CDR2 from the germline V gene are MNHNS and SASEGT. V dropped 3 bases and J dropped 2 bases, with 13 bases sitting between them. This CDR3 comprises 15 residues. CDR3 amino acids: CASSDPGRGQETQYF. Here the CDR3 DNA reads TGTGCCAGCAGTGATCCGGGAAGAGGACAAGAGACCCAGTACTTC.